These 9 T cell receptor beta chains were all obtained from the same sample, sequenced in a study of CD8 T cells in Susac syndrome. Random hexamers were used to reverse transcribe the RNA input (roughly 0.5 to 1 ug). TCRdb ran MiXCR on the immunoSEQ multiplex PCR reads and lists one entry per CDR3 protein. The sample contains 170,000 or so distinct CDR3 sequences, approximately 95% of which appear only once. Sequencing used CD4+ T cells from PBMCs. The origin of the receptors is a human donor with Susac syndrome.

The chain has TRBV7-8 and TRBJ2-2, with 7 nucleotides matching TRBD1. CDR3 size: 15 residues. Germline V CDR1 and CDR2: SGHVS, FQNEAQ. Trimming took 4 bases from V and 5 from J; bases not matched to a gene: 7. The CDR3 region has the DNA TGTGCCAGCAGCTCGGGACAGCGAGGGACCGGGGAGCTGTTTTTT. It codes for CASSSGQRGTGELFF.

The chain has TRBV12-3 or TRBV12-4 and TRBJ1-5, with a weak D call TRBD1 (5 bases). The CDR3 contains 13 residues. V was clipped by 3 bases and J by 5 bases, with 8 bases between them. The CDR3: CASSFQGDQPQHF. CDR3 DNA: TGTGCCAGCAGTTTCCAGGGTGATCAGCCCCAGCATTTT.

The chain employs TRBV20-1 and TRBJ2-5; D remains unclear. The CDR3 is 11 amino acids. V was pared by 7 bases and J by 5 bases, with 11 bases between. Germline CDR1 reads DFQATT; CDR2 reads SNEGSKA (reference sequence). The CDR3 DNA is TGCAGTGTCAGTATGGGGGAGACCCAGTACTTC. Translated, it gives CSVSMGETQYF.

The chain has TRBV7-9 and TRBJ2-5, with a weak D call TRBD2 (6 bases). V shed 2 bases and J shed 2 bases, with 21 bases lying between them. The CDR3 spans 18 residues. From germline, CDR1 is SEHNR and CDR2 FQNEAQ (reference sequence). The CDR3: CASSLIGGMDWEQETQYF. The DNA of the CDR3 is TGTGCCAGCAGCTTAATAGGAGGGATGGATTGGGAACAAGAGACCCAGTACTTC.

The chain links TRBV20-1 to TRBJ2-7; perhaps TRBD1 as D (5 bases). The CDR3 length is 16 residues. With 0 bases removed from V and 1 base from J, the gap between germline ends came to 16 bases. CDR1 DFQATT and CDR2 SNEGSKA come from the germline V gene (reference sequence). The CDR3 loop is CSARDAGQIHSYEQYF. The CDR3 nucleotides are TGCAGTGCTAGAGATGCAGGGCAGATCCATTCCTACGAGCAGTACTTC.

The chain employs TRBV28 and TRBJ2-7; 9 bases fit TRBD1. The CDR3 contains 15 residues. The germline CDR1 and CDR2 sequences are MDHEN and SYDVKM. The J segment lost 1 base and the V segment lost 5 bases, leaving 6 bases of the junction unmatched. Here the CDR3 DNA reads TGTGCCAGCAGTAGACCCGGGACAGGGTCCTACGAGCAGTACTTC. It translates to CASSRPGTGSYEQYF.

The CDR3: CARREGNTIYF. The CDR3 DNA follows: TGTGCCCGTAGAGAGGGAAACACCATATATTTT. The chain carries TRBV30 and TRBJ1-3, with D unclear. Trimming stripped 8 bases from V and 4 bases from J, with 9 bases between. Germline V CDR1 and CDR2: GTSNPN, SVGIG (reference sequence). This CDR3 region has 11 residues.

This clonotype was seen a single time. V usage is TRBV29-1 and J usage is TRBJ1-2; the match to TRBD1 covers 8 bases. Germline loops: CDR1 SQVTM, CDR2 ANQGSEA. V lost 3 bases to trimming and J lost 2 bases; unmatched junction nucleotides: 20. CDR3 length equals 19 residues. This chain's CDR3 is CSVDLPVSAQGARNYGYTF. The CDR3 region has the DNA TGCAGCGTTGACCTTCCCGTTTCAGCTCAGGGGGCGCGGAACTATGGCTACACCTTC.

J is TRBJ2-2 and V is TRBV27, with a weak D call TRBD1 (6 bases). The CDR3 is 14 residues long. The germline V gene has CDR1 MNHEY and CDR2 SMNVEV (reference sequence). The germline V and J ends were trimmed by 6 bases and 3 bases, with 11 bases remaining between them. The CDR3 nucleotides read TGTGCCAGCAGAACAGGGTGGGACACCGGGGAGCTGTTTTTT. The encoded protein is CASRTGWDTGELFF.